This T cell receptor beta chain was captured by sequencing in a study of T cell responses to AZD1222 COVID-19 vaccine (dated by TCRdb to the early 2020s). For the study in its entirety: AZD1222 recipients whose second dose came at about 4 weeks and those whose second dose came at about 12 weeks were combined into one group, since spike-specific TCR depth and breadth did not differ between the two schedules. TCR sequencing covered roughly 230 trial participants: 200 to 220 given two doses of AZD1222 and 26 given two doses of MenACWY control vaccine. Trial participants were enrolled by age into subgroups of 18-55, 56-69 and 70-plus years, and around 150, 28 and 57 TCR-sequenced participants, respectively, were included in these subgroups.

Results the study describes overall, beyond this receptor: Most participants were white British and females outnumbered males, and the authors suggested that clonal diversity may have been underestimated. Nearly half of unique spike-specific TCRs reportedly recognized epitopes outside regions mutated in the B.1.351 and B.1.1.7 variants. No day 14 peak-response samples were available, so repertoires were characterized only after the peak T cell response. In the small 56-69-year group, the increase in depth fell short of significance, most likely because of low power. Conclusions about previously exposed vaccinees are limited because only five or six AZD1222 recipients were SARS-CoV-2 seropositive at baseline. After two AZD1222 doses, spike-specific TCR breadth and depth were significantly higher than at day 0 and than in MenACWY recipients. The whole spike protein was spanned by vaccine-associated CD4 TCRs, and dominant responses were seen in regions 160-218 and 743-854.

Sample time point, as interpreted from the label and publication: baseline before first vaccination. Vaccinee samples were obtained from the UK trials COV001 and COV002, which included a single-blind randomized controlled phase 2/3 trial of AZD1222 (ChAdOx1 nCoV-19) in healthy adults. For TCRbeta chain sequencing, PBMC samples were collected from trial participants at day 0 and at day 28 after the second dose. The CDR3 regions of human TCRbeta chains were analyzed by immunosequencing. From the authors' description of their analysis: TCRs in the repertoires were compared against a reference library of SARS-CoV-2-specific TCRs that had been generated with the MIRA antigen-specificity platform. Breadth was defined as the fraction of unique TCRs that were SARS-CoV-2-associated. Depth was defined as the fraction of total T cells that were SARS-CoV-2-associated. Using the MIRA data, each spike-specific TCR was mapped to the spike region that the TCR reacts to and placed in a CD4 or CD8 class. Log10-transformed breadth and depth values were compared by one-way ANOVA with Sidak's multiple comparisons tests. Here the immuneACCESS table is served through TCRdb, limited to in-frame sequences with V and J called. Missing clones are a known gap in these copies; in checked studies unresolved V genes cover under half, and the rest lacks a known reason. Clonal size and the V and J genes are those of that table, whereas D and trimming came from the DNA. The sample yields roughly 72,000 clones; 85% were counted once. Clones ranked in the top ten supply roughly 22% of the sample.

This clone was counted a few times. No antigen is known for it. No much larger clonotype is one base removed from it; base qualities were not supplied. V and J lose 2 bases and 3 bases, and a span of 10 bases separates them. From its cysteine to its phenylalanine, the CDR3 spans 13 amino acids. Here the CDR3 DNA is all that survives: 39 bases in frame from base 1. Per the germline V gene (reference sequence), GTSNPN is the CDR1 and SVGIG is the CDR2. The sequence was collected from an adult in good health. The rearranged segments are TRBV30 and TRBJ1-2, with the D gene too uncertain to name. This specimen consisted of peripheral blood, obtained on day 0 of AZD1222 vaccination. The CDR3 protein sequence reads: CAWSPQSDYGYTF. The nucleotide sequence is TGTGCCTGGAGTCCACAGTCAGACTATGGCTACACCTTC.